The T cell receptor beta chain under discussion was sequenced for a study of glioma-infiltrating T cells. V lost 5 bases, J lost 2 bases, and 3 bases lay in between. In germline, CDR1 is MNHNS, CDR2 SASEGT. The CDR3 spans 12 residues. The iRepertoire nested amplicon-rescue multiplex PCR amplified TCR alpha and beta CDR3s from RNA. Tissue mRNA or PBMC total RNA, about 90-400 ng, went into one-step reverse transcription and amplification. TCRdb processed the multiplex PCR reads anew with MiXCR; each CDR3 protein has one entry. The sample consists of some 150,000 distinct CDR3 sequences, about two fifths of them appearing once. The sample holds a few counts of this clonotype.

Sequencing was done on a sample of glioma tissue, nonneoplastic brain tissue, or PBMCs (not recorded which). This receptor was obtained from a human donor with low-grade glioma or glioblastoma, undergoing nonglioma brain surgery, or in good health (not recorded which). This chain uses TRBV6-1 with TRBJ2-2; no reliable D call. CDR3 bases: TGTGCCAGCAGTTCCAACACCGGGGAGCTGTTTTTT. It is translated as CASSSNTGELFF.